The subject of this entry is one T cell receptor (beta chain). Trimming pared 6 bases from V and 0 bases from J, leaving 4 bases between. Germline lookup yields CDR1 MNHEY and CDR2 SMNVEV (reference sequence). The CDR3 totals 12 residues. These data are taken from a study of blood T cell repertoires in COVID-19. On the study more broadly: Samples taken during acute and convalescent COVID-19 were collected in the United States, Italy and Spain. T cells, B-cell-depleted T cells, or PBMCs provided the cDNA or gDNA that served as material.

In the authors' methods: Estimation of nucleated cell counts relied on the amplification of reference gene primers. The table came from immunoSEQ multiplex PCR; TCRdb's copy has only in-frame clones and leaves some out. That table gives V, J and clone size, and the DNA gave D and trimming. The repertoire holds 95,000 to 150,000 clones, with approximately 82% as singletons. The clonotype originates from a man between 60 and 75 years old with acute or convalescent COVID-19. This sequence joins TRBV27 and TRBJ2-3; D unclear. Sequencing was performed on peripheral blood. This CDR3 reads CASSPSTDTQYF. CDR3 coding DNA: TGTGCCAGCAGCCCTAGCACAGATACGCAGTATTTT.